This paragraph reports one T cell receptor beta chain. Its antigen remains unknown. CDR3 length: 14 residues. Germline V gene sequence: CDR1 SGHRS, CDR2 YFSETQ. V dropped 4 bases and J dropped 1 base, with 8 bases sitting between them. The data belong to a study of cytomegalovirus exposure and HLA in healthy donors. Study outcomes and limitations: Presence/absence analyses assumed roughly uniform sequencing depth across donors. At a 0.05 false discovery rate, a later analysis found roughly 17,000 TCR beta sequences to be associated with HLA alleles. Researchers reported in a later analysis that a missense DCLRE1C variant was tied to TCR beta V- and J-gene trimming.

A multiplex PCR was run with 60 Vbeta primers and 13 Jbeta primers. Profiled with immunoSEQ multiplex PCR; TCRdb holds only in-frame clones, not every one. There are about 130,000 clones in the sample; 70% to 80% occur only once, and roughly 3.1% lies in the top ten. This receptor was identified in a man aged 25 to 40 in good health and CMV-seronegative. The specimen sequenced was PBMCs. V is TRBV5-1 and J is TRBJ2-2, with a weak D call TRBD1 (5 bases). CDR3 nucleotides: TGCGCCAGCAGCACCGGACAGAACACCGGGGAGCTGTTTTTT. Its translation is CASSTGQNTGELFF.